Only a few counts were recorded for the clone carrying this T cell receptor (beta chain). Trimming pared 3 bases from V and 2 bases from J, leaving 8 bases between. CDR1 is SNHLY and CDR2 is FYNNEI in the germline V gene. This CDR3 has 13 residues. The data originate from a study of T cell responses to AZD1222 COVID-19 vaccine. This table comes from immunoSEQ multiplex PCR, and its TCRdb copy is limited to in-frame clones, with some not included. The sample consists of about 68,000 clones, 88% of them appearing once. The source was peripheral blood, collected on day 0 of AZD1222 vaccination. The receptor comes from an adult in good health. The chain recombines TRBV2 with TRBJ2-7; D is undetermined. CDR3 DNA: TGTGCCAGCAGTGACGTCTTTACCTACGAGCAGTACTTC. Its protein is CASSDVFTYEQYF.